This is a list of T cell receptor beta chains from one sample in a study of T cell responses to AZD1222 COVID-19 vaccine. TCRdb's table, derived via immunoSEQ multiplex PCR, lists solely in-frame clones and lacks some. This sample yields roughly 180,000 clones, of which about 90% are seen a single time; around 3% belongs to the top ten. Material: peripheral blood, obtained on day 0 of AZD1222 vaccination. The receptors here all came from an adult in good health. Both conserved end residues are part of each CDR3. The D gene is left open where the match is weak. Rows give clone size only sometimes, using once, few, many, or a class for an expanded clone.

>NA|TRBJ1-4|NA|TRBV30
TGTGCCTGGACGCTCCTGGGAGAAAAACTGTTTTTT
CAWTLLGEKLFF
>NA|TRBJ2-1|NA|TRBV2
TGTGCCAGCAGCCGGTTGGGGGGAGACAATGAGCAGTTCTTC
CASSRLGGDNEQFF
>NA|TRBJ2-7|NA|TRBV5-1
TGCGCCAGCAGCGCAACCTGGGACGAGCAGTACTTC
CASSATWDEQYF
>NA|TRBJ2-3|NA|TRBV3-1/TRBV3-2
TGTGCCAGCAGCCAAGATTCACGGCCTCATTTT
CASSQDSRPHF
>TRBD2|TRBJ2-7|NA|TRBV3-1/TRBV3-2
TGTGCCAGCAGCCCCCAGGGGGGACTAGCGGGAGGATTCGACGAGCAGTACTTC
CASSPQGGLAGGFDEQYF
>NA|TRBJ2-7|few|TRBV6-5
TGTGCCAGCAAGGTCGGGCAGGGGGGATACGAGCAGTACTTC
CASKVGQGGYEQYF
>NA|TRBJ1-6|few|TRBV10-3
TGTGCCATCAAAGAGGTTTTAGCCTATAATTCACCCCTCCACTTT
CAIKEVLAYNSPLHF
>NA|TRBJ2-3|NA|TRBV7-9
TGTGCCAGCAGCTTAATAACAGATACGCAGTATTTT
CASSLITDTQYF
>NA|TRBJ1-3|NA|TRBV4-2
TGTGCCAGCAGCCAAGAGAAGGGATCTGGAAACACCATATATTTT
CASSQEKGSGNTIYF
>NA|TRBJ2-1|NA|TRBV11-2
TGTGCCAGCAGCCCCAACGGGAGAGAATACAATGAGCAGTTCTTC
CASSPNGREYNEQFF
>NA|TRBJ1-2|once|TRBV18
TGTGCCAGCTCACCCGTGGAGGACTATGGCTACACCTTC
CASSPVEDYGYTF
>NA|TRBJ2-1|NA|TRBV4-1
TGCGCCAGCAGCCCAGGGTACAATGAGCAGTTCTTC
CASSPGYNEQFF
>NA|TRBJ1-3|NA|TRBV5-1
TGCGCCAGCAGCTTGCGACACAGGCAAAGCTCTGGAAACACCATATATTTT
CASSLRHRQSSGNTIYF
>NA|TRBJ2-1|NA|TRBV2
TGTGCCAGCAGTGAAACAGGGATGTCCACTAGCTCCTACAATGAGCAGTTCTTC
CASSETGMSTSSYNEQFF
>NA|TRBJ1-3|NA|TRBV28
TGTGCCAGCAGTACCTCGCCGGGCGGAAACACCATATATTTT
CASSTSPGGNTIYF
>TRBD2|TRBJ2-2|NA|TRBV12-5
TGTGCTAGTGGGACGGAAGCGGGAACTGGCACCGGGGAGCTGTTTTTT
CASGTEAGTGTGELFF
>NA|TRBJ1-6|NA|TRBV19
TGTGCCAGTAGTATCACCGGCAGCTCCTATAATTCACCCCTCCACTTT
CASSITGSSYNSPLHF
>NA|TRBJ1-5|once|TRBV6-1
TGTGCCAGCAGTGGTAGGGGCCCTTATAGCAATCAGCCCCAGCATTTT
CASSGRGPYSNQPQHF
>TRBD1|TRBJ1-1|NA|TRBV20-1
TGCAGTGCTTCCCCGACAGGGGCAGCTTTCTTT
CSASPTGAAFF
>NA|TRBJ2-7|once|TRBV14
TGTGCCAGCAGCCATGTCGGCGGGACTGGGCTGAGGGAGCAGTACTTC
CASSHVGGTGLREQYF
>NA|TRBJ2-7|NA|TRBV19
TGTGCCAGTAGTGACCGGGACCTGCAGTACTTC
CASSDRDLQYF
>NA|TRBJ2-7|NA|TRBV5-1
TGCGCCAGCAGCTTGACCGGGACAAGTTCCTACGAGCAGTACTTC
CASSLTGTSSYEQYF
>TRBD2|TRBJ2-7|NA|TRBV14
TGTGCCAGCAGCCCCCCGGGACTAGCGGCAACCTACGAGCAGTACTTC
CASSPPGLAATYEQYF
>NA|TRBJ2-6|once|TRBV28
TGTGCCAGCAGTCGGATTCTCGGGGCCAACGTCCTGACTTTC
CASSRILGANVLTF
>NA|TRBJ2-2|NA|TRBV6-1
TGTGCCAGCAGTGAATCCTCCTTTGGGGCCGGGGAGCTGTTTTTT
CASSESSFGAGELFF
>NA|TRBJ1-5|NA|TRBV6-4
TGTGCCACCGGTCCTGGGCCTGGCAATCAGCCCCAGCATTTT
CATGPGPGNQPQHF
>TRBD2|TRBJ2-1|NA|TRBV27
TGTGCCAGCAATCTACTGGCGGGAGATTACAATGAGCAGTTCTTC
CASNLLAGDYNEQFF
>NA|TRBJ1-1|NA|TRBV27
TGTGCCAGCAGGGGGGACATTTACACTGAAGCTTTCTTT
CASRGDIYTEAFF
>NA|TRBJ1-2|few|TRBV6-1
TGTGCCAGCAGTGACACCTCTCCCGGGAACTATGGCTACACCTTC
CASSDTSPGNYGYTF
>TRBD1|TRBJ2-7|NA|TRBV2
TGTGCCAGCAGTACAGGACAGGACGAGCAGTACTTC
CASSTGQDEQYF
>NA|TRBJ1-6|NA|TRBV6-1
TGTGCCAGCAGTGAGGGACTCAGCGATTCACCCCTCCACTTT
CASSEGLSDSPLHF
>TRBD1|TRBJ1-2|NA|TRBV28
TGTGCCAGCAGTTTACCATGGGGACAGGGGGATGGCTACACCTTC
CASSLPWGQGDGYTF
>TRBD2|TRBJ2-1|NA|TRBV7-8
TGTGCCAGCAGCCTCGGACTAGCGAACAATGAGCAGTTCTTC
CASSLGLANNEQFF
>NA|TRBJ2-1|NA|TRBV7-3
TGTGCCAGCAGCTTCGTGGATGGCAATGAGCAGTTCTTC
CASSFVDGNEQFF
>NA|TRBJ2-3|once|TRBV7-7
TGTGCCAGCAGCTTAGAAGGTCCTCATCCAGATACGCAGTATTTT
CASSLEGPHPDTQYF
>NA|TRBJ2-1|few|TRBV7-9
TGTGCCAGCAGCCACCCAACGGGGGAGAGGTTTTTTGAGCAGTTCTTC
CASSHPTGERFFEQFF
>NA|TRBJ2-2|few|TRBV7-3
TGTGCCAGCAGCCCGGCAGGGACCGGGGAGCTGTTTTTT
CASSPAGTGELFF
>NA|TRBJ1-5|few|TRBV5-5
TGTGCCAGCAGCTTGCGACCAAGCAATCAGCCCCAGCATTTT
CASSLRPSNQPQHF
>NA|TRBJ1-2|NA|TRBV27
TGTGCCAGCAGGGATTCCCCTCTGGGCTATGGCTACACCTTC
CASRDSPLGYGYTF
>NA|TRBJ1-1|once|TRBV5-1
TGCGCCAGCAGAGAACAGGGCTATAACACTGAAGCTTTCTTT
CASREQGYNTEAFF
>NA|TRBJ1-1|NA|TRBV15
TGTGCCACCAGCAGAGATAATGGACCTGAAGCTTTCTTT
CATSRDNGPEAFF
>TRBD1|TRBJ2-5|NA|TRBV9
TGTGCCAGCAGCGATTCGGACAGGGTGGGGGAAACCCAGTACTTC
CASSDSDRVGETQYF
>NA|TRBJ2-3|NA|TRBV18
TGTGCCAGCTCACGGAACCTCGGCTCCACAGATACGCAGTATTTT
CASSRNLGSTDTQYF
>NA|TRBJ1-1|NA|TRBV6-6
TGTGCCAGCAGAATAGAACAGGGACAGAACACTGAAGCTTTCTTT
CASRIEQGQNTEAFF
>TRBD1|TRBJ1-6|medium-sized|TRBV5-1
TGCGCCAGCAGCACGGGACAGGAGAATTCACCCCTCCACTTT
CASSTGQENSPLHF
>NA|TRBJ1-3|NA|TRBV14
TGTGCCAGCAGCCAAGATCTAGGCTCTGGAAACACCATATATTTT
CASSQDLGSGNTIYF
>NA|TRBJ2-3|NA|TRBV14
TGTGCCAGCAGCCAAGATTGGGTTCGGGCAGATACGCAGTATTTT
CASSQDWVRADTQYF
>NA|TRBJ1-2|NA|TRBV19
TGTGCCAGTCTCCCTTCGGCAGGGAGCTATGGCTACACCTTC
CASLPSAGSYGYTF
>NA|TRBJ1-5|NA|TRBV19
TGTGCCAGTAGTATAGCCGGGGCTAGCAATCAGCCCCAGCATTTT
CASSIAGASNQPQHF
>NA|TRBJ1-2|NA|TRBV5-5
TGTGCCAGCAGCTTGGATCCAGGGCGGGCCTATGGCTACACCTTC
CASSLDPGRAYGYTF
>NA|TRBJ2-1|NA|TRBV6-5
TGTGCCAGCAGTTCCGGGGCAGACAATGAGCAGTTCTTC
CASSSGADNEQFF
>TRBD2|TRBJ2-7|few|TRBV2
TGTGCCAGCAACGGACTAGCGGGAGATGAGCAGTACTTC
CASNGLAGDEQYF
>NA|TRBJ2-1|NA|TRBV18
TGTGCCAGCTCACCACCCACCGGGAGTACCTACAATGAGCAGTTCTTC
CASSPPTGSTYNEQFF
>NA|TRBJ1-1|few|TRBV5-1
TGCGCCAGCAGCTTGGCTCTGGGGAGGGGAACTGAAGCTTTCTTT
CASSLALGRGTEAFF